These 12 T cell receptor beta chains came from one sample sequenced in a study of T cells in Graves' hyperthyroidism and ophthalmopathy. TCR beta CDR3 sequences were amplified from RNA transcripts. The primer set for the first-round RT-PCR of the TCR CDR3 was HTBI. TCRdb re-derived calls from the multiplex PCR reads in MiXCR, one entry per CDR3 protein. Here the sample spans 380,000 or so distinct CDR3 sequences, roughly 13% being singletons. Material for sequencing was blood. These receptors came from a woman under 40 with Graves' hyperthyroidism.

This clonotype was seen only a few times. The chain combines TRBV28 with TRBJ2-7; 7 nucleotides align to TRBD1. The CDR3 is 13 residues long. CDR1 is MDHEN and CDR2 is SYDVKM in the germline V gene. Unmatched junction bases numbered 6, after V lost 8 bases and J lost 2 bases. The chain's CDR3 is CASLRDSTYEQYF. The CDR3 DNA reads TGTGCCAGCCTCCGGGACAGCACCTACGAGCAGTACTTC.

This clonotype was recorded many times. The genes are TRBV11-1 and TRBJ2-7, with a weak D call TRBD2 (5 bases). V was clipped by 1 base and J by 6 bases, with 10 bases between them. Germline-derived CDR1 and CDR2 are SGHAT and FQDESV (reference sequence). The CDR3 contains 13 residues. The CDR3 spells CASSLESGVEQYF. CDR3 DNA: TGTGCCAGCAGCTTAGAGTCCGGGGTCGAGCAGTACTTC.

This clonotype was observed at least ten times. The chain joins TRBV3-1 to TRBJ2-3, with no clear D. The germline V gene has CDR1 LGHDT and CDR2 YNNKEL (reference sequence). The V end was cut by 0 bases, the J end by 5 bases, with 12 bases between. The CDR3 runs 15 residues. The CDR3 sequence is CASSQEMRPGDTQYF. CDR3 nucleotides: TGTGCCAGCAGCCAAGAGATGCGCCCGGGAGATACGCAGTATTTT.

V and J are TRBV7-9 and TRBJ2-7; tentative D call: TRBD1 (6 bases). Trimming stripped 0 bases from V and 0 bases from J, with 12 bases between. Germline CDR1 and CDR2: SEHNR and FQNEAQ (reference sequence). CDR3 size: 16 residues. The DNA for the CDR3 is TGTGCCAGCAGCTTAGCGGGACAAATCCTCTCCTACGAGCAGTACTTC. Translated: CASSLAGQILSYEQYF.

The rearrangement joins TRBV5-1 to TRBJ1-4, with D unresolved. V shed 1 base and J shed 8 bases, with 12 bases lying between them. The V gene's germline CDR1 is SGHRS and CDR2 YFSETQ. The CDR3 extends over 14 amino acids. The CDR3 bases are TGCGCCAGCAGCTTGTCTGGGGTAGGGGAAAAACTGTTTTTT. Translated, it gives CASSLSGVGEKLFF.

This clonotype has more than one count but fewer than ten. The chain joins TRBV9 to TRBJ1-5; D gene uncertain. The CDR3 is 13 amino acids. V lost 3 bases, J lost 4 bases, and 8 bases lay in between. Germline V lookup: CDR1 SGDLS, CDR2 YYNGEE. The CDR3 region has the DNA TGTGCCAGCAGCGCCCAGCCTAATCAGCCCCAGCATTTT. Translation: CASSAQPNQPQHF.

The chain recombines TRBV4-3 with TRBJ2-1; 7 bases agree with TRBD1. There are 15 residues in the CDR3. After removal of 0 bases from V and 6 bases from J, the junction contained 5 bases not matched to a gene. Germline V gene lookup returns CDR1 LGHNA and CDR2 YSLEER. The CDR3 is CASSQDRGGRNEQFF. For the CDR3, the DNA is TGCGCCAGCAGCCAAGATCGAGGGGGCCGCAATGAGCAGTTCTTC.

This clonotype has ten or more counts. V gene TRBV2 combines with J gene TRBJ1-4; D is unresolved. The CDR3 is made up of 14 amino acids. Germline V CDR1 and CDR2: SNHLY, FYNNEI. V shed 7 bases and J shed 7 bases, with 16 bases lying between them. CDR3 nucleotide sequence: TGTGCCAGCAATAACCCGGCGGAAGGTGAAAAACTGTTTTTT. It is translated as CASNNPAEGEKLFF.

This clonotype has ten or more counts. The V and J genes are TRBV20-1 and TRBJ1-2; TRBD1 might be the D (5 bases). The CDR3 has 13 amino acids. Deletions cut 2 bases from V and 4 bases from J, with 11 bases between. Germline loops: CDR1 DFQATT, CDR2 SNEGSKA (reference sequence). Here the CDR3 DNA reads TGCAGTGCTAGAACGGGGGTGAGCTATGGCTACACCTTC. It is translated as CSARTGVSYGYTF.

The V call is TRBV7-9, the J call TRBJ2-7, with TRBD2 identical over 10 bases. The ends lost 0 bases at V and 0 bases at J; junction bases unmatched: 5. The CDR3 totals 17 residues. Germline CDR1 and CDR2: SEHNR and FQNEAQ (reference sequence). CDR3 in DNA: TGTGCCAGCAGCTTAGCGAGTAGCGGGAGGTTCTCCTACGAGCAGTACTTC. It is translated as CASSLASSGRFSYEQYF.

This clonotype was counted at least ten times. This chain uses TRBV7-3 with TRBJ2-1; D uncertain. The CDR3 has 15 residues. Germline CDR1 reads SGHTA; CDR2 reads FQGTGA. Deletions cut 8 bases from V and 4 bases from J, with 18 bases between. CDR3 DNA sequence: TGTGCCAGCGTCCAATATCGGAACCTGTACAATGAGCAGTTCTTC. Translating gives CASVQYRNLYNEQFF. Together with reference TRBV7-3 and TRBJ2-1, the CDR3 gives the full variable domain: GAGVSQTPSNKVTEKGKYVELRCDPISGHTALYWYRQSLGQGPEFLIYFQGTGAADDSGLPNDRFFAVRPEGSVSTLKIQRTERGDSAVYLCASVQYRNLYNEQFFGPGTRLTVL.

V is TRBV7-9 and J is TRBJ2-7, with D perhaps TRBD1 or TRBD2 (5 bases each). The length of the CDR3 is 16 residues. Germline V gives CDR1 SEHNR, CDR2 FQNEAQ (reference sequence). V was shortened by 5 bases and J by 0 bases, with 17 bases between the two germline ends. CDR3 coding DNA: TGTGCCAGCAGCGGAGCTGTCAGGGAGAGCTCCTACGAGCAGTACTTC. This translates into CASSGAVRESSYEQYF.